The rows below give T cell receptor beta chains drawn from one sample of a study of blood T cell repertoires in COVID-19. Only in-frame clones appear in the TCRdb table, and some are missing; sequencing was by immunoSEQ multiplex PCR. This sample has approximately 180,000 clones, with 80% to 90% found just once. Sequencing used peripheral blood. These receptors were obtained from a human donor with active or convalescent COVID-19. The donor label of this sample is uncertain. Both conserved end residues are part of each CDR3. A D gene is named only where the DNA matches it firmly. Some rows have no size entry. The others give once, few or many, or a class for an expanded clone.

j_call: TRBJ1-5
d_call: .
v_call: TRBV28
clone_size: few
cdr3_nt: TGTGCCAGCAGTCAGATCACTCAGCCCCAGCATTTT
cdr3_aa: CASSQITQPQHF

j_call: TRBJ2-5
d_call: .
v_call: TRBV11-2
clone_size: once
cdr3_nt: TGTGCCAGCAGCTTAGGTGTCAAAGAGACCCAGTACTTC
cdr3_aa: CASSLGVKETQYF

j_call: TRBJ2-1
d_call: .
v_call: TRBV19
clone_size: .
cdr3_nt: TGTGCCAGTAGTCCCAGGGTGCTCTCCTACAATGAGCAGTTCTTC
cdr3_aa: CASSPRVLSYNEQFF

j_call: TRBJ2-5
d_call: TRBD1
v_call: TRBV5-6
clone_size: few
cdr3_nt: TGTGCCAGCAGCTGGGGCCCCGGGACAGGCCTTTCAAAGGGGACCCAGTACTTC
cdr3_aa: CASSWGPGTGLSKGTQYF

j_call: TRBJ2-2
d_call: .
v_call: TRBV7-6
clone_size: .
cdr3_nt: TGTGCCAGCAGCCCCGGACTATACACTAACACCGGGGAGCTGTTTTTT
cdr3_aa: CASSPGLYTNTGELFF

j_call: TRBJ2-3
d_call: TRBD2
v_call: TRBV11-1
clone_size: .
cdr3_nt: TGTGCCAGCAGCTTAAATAGCGGGAACGGAGATACGCAGTATTTT
cdr3_aa: CASSLNSGNGDTQYF

j_call: TRBJ2-7
d_call: TRBD1
v_call: TRBV28
clone_size: .
cdr3_nt: TGTGCCAGCATCGGCCCGCCGGGCAGGGGGACCTACGAGCAGTACTTC
cdr3_aa: CASIGPPGRGTYEQYF

j_call: TRBJ2-7
d_call: .
v_call: TRBV11-3
clone_size: .
cdr3_nt: TGTGCCAGCAGCTTAGTAAAGGGGACAACGCGCGAGCAGTACTTC
cdr3_aa: CASSLVKGTTREQYF

j_call: TRBJ2-2
d_call: .
v_call: TRBV5-4
clone_size: .
cdr3_nt: TGTGCCAGCAGCTTGGCGGGGGGCGGCACCGGGGAGCTGTTTTTT
cdr3_aa: CASSLAGGGTGELFF

j_call: TRBJ1-4
d_call: TRBD1
v_call: TRBV7-2
clone_size: once
cdr3_nt: TGTGCCAGCAGCTTGAGCGGGACAGGGCAAGAAAAACTGTTTTTT
cdr3_aa: CASSLSGTGQEKLFF

j_call: TRBJ2-7
d_call: TRBD2
v_call: TRBV3-1/TRBV3-2
clone_size: .
cdr3_nt: TGTGCCAGCAGCCAAGGCGTGGGACTAGCGGGAGCCTCCTCCTACGAGCAGTACTTC
cdr3_aa: CASSQGVGLAGASSYEQYF

j_call: TRBJ2-4
d_call: .
v_call: TRBV11-3
clone_size: .
cdr3_nt: TGTGCCAGCAGCTCCAGGGCGACCTCCAAAAACATTCAGTACTTC
cdr3_aa: CASSSRATSKNIQYF

j_call: TRBJ2-5
d_call: .
v_call: TRBV12-3/TRBV12-4
clone_size: .
cdr3_nt: TGTGCCAGCAGTTTCGGTCCTTACGAGACCCAGTACTTC
cdr3_aa: CASSFGPYETQYF

j_call: TRBJ2-1
d_call: TRBD2
v_call: TRBV27
clone_size: .
cdr3_nt: TGTGCCAGCAGTTTAATGGCTAGCGGGAGTATAGATGAGCAGTTCTTC
cdr3_aa: CASSLMASGSIDEQFF

j_call: TRBJ2-7
d_call: .
v_call: TRBV6-5
clone_size: .
cdr3_nt: TGTGCCAGCCGACGGGAGCCCCCTGGGCTCGAGCAGTACTTC
cdr3_aa: CASRREPPGLEQYF

j_call: TRBJ2-1
d_call: TRBD2
v_call: TRBV3-1/TRBV3-2
clone_size: .
cdr3_nt: TGTGCCAGCAGAAAAGCGGGGGATAATGAGCAGTTCTTC
cdr3_aa: CASRKAGDNEQFF

j_call: TRBJ2-1
d_call: TRBD1
v_call: TRBV7-9
clone_size: .
cdr3_nt: TGTGCCAGCAGCCGGGACAGGGGTCCCGTTTTCTACAATGAGCAGTTCTTC
cdr3_aa: CASSRDRGPVFYNEQFF

j_call: TRBJ2-7
d_call: TRBD1
v_call: TRBV29-1
clone_size: .
cdr3_nt: TGCAGCGTTGGGACAGGAGAGTACGAGCAGTACTTC
cdr3_aa: CSVGTGEYEQYF

j_call: TRBJ2-2
d_call: TRBD1
v_call: TRBV7-8
clone_size: .
cdr3_nt: TGTGCCAGCAGCTTAGCGGCAGGGGGAAACACCGGGGAGCTGTTTTTT
cdr3_aa: CASSLAAGGNTGELFF

j_call: TRBJ2-3
d_call: .
v_call: TRBV5-1
clone_size: .
cdr3_nt: TGCGCCAGCAAGCCCCCCGGGACAATGAGCACAGATACGCAGTATTTT
cdr3_aa: CASKPPGTMSTDTQYF

j_call: TRBJ2-3
d_call: TRBD2
v_call: TRBV7-3
clone_size: .
cdr3_nt: TGTGCCAGCAGCTTAACGACCGGGACTAGCGGGACGGATACGCAGTATTTT
cdr3_aa: CASSLTTGTSGTDTQYF

j_call: TRBJ2-3
d_call: TRBD1
v_call: TRBV7-3
clone_size: once
cdr3_nt: TGTGCCAGCAGCTTAAAACCGTCCTCGAGGACAGGGAGCACAGATACGCAGTATTTT
cdr3_aa: CASSLKPSSRTGSTDTQYF

j_call: TRBJ2-7
d_call: .
v_call: TRBV20-1
clone_size: .
cdr3_nt: TGCAGTGCTAGTGAGAGCGGACCTGCCTACGAGCAGTACTTC
cdr3_aa: CSASESGPAYEQYF

j_call: TRBJ1-4
d_call: .
v_call: TRBV3-1/TRBV3-2
clone_size: .
cdr3_nt: TGTGCCAGCAGCCAAGAGTTCGGGGCAACTAATGAAAAACTGTTTTTT
cdr3_aa: CASSQEFGATNEKLFF

j_call: TRBJ2-2
d_call: .
v_call: TRBV2
clone_size: .
cdr3_nt: TGTGCCAGCAGACACCCCCGGAACACCGGGGAGCTGTTTTTT
cdr3_aa: CASRHPRNTGELFF

j_call: TRBJ1-2
d_call: TRBD1
v_call: TRBV12-5
clone_size: few
cdr3_nt: TGTGCTAGTGGGACTCGGACAGGTGGGAACTATGGCTACACCTTC
cdr3_aa: CASGTRTGGNYGYTF

j_call: TRBJ2-5
d_call: .
v_call: TRBV15
clone_size: .
cdr3_nt: TGTGCCACCAGCACCCCGAACAAGGAGACCCAGTACTTC
cdr3_aa: CATSTPNKETQYF

j_call: TRBJ1-5
d_call: .
v_call: TRBV29-1
clone_size: .
cdr3_nt: TGCAGCGTTGCTGGGGGCTTTAGCAATCAGCCCCAGCATTTT
cdr3_aa: CSVAGGFSNQPQHF

j_call: TRBJ2-2
d_call: .
v_call: TRBV28
clone_size: .
cdr3_nt: TGTGCCAGCCGACTAGGCCACGGGGAGCTGTTTTTT
cdr3_aa: CASRLGHGELFF

j_call: TRBJ1-6
d_call: TRBD1
v_call: TRBV4-2
clone_size: .
cdr3_nt: TGTGCCAGCAGCCCGAGGGGACAGAACTATAATTCACCCCTCCACTTT
cdr3_aa: CASSPRGQNYNSPLHF

j_call: TRBJ1-4
d_call: TRBD1
v_call: TRBV6-6
clone_size: .
cdr3_nt: TGTGCCAGCAGCCCGGGACAGGCGTATAATGAAAAACTGTTTTTT
cdr3_aa: CASSPGQAYNEKLFF

j_call: TRBJ2-3
d_call: .
v_call: TRBV19
clone_size: .
cdr3_nt: TGTGCCAGTAGGGAGACAGGGGCAGCGGGAACCACAGATACGCAGTATTTT
cdr3_aa: CASRETGAAGTTDTQYF

j_call: TRBJ2-2
d_call: TRBD2
v_call: TRBV6-6
clone_size: .
cdr3_nt: TGTGCCAGCAGCCGGACTAGCGGAACGAACACCGGGGAGCTGTTTTTT
cdr3_aa: CASSRTSGTNTGELFF

j_call: TRBJ1-1
d_call: .
v_call: TRBV4-1
clone_size: .
cdr3_nt: TGCGCCAGCAGCCAAGTAGCACCTAGCTCTATATTGAACACTGAAGCTTTCTTT
cdr3_aa: CASSQVAPSSILNTEAFF

j_call: TRBJ2-1
d_call: TRBD2
v_call: TRBV19
clone_size: .
cdr3_nt: TGTGCCAGTAGTATAGCTGCGGGACTAGCGGGAGGGCCGGGGGAGCAGTTCTTC
cdr3_aa: CASSIAAGLAGGPGEQFF

j_call: TRBJ2-3
d_call: .
v_call: TRBV5-1
clone_size: .
cdr3_nt: TGCGCCAGCAGCTTGGTACAGAGCACAGATACGCAGTATTTT
cdr3_aa: CASSLVQSTDTQYF

j_call: TRBJ1-5
d_call: TRBD1
v_call: TRBV6-1
clone_size: .
cdr3_nt: TGTGCCAGCAGTGCCCGTACCGGGACAGGTCTAGGGGAGCCCCAGCATTTT
cdr3_aa: CASSARTGTGLGEPQHF

j_call: TRBJ2-1
d_call: .
v_call: TRBV5-3
clone_size: once
cdr3_nt: TGTGCCAGAAGCTTCTTTTGCGGGGGCGATGAGCAGTTCTTC
cdr3_aa: CARSFFCGGDEQFF

j_call: TRBJ2-1
d_call: .
v_call: TRBV5-4
clone_size: .
cdr3_nt: TGTGCCAGCAGCTGGGGGGGCCTATACAATGAGCAGTTCTTC
cdr3_aa: CASSWGGLYNEQFF

j_call: TRBJ1-1
d_call: TRBD1
v_call: TRBV25-1
clone_size: .
cdr3_nt: TGTGCCAGCAGTAGATGGACAGGGATGAACACTGAAGCTTTCTTT
cdr3_aa: CASSRWTGMNTEAFF

j_call: TRBJ2-5
d_call: TRBD2
v_call: TRBV5-4
clone_size: once
cdr3_nt: TGTGCCAGCAGCCTAGCGGGGGTCCAAGAGACCCAGTACTTC
cdr3_aa: CASSLAGVQETQYF

j_call: TRBJ2-4
d_call: TRBD2
v_call: TRBV6-1
clone_size: .
cdr3_nt: TGTGCCAGCAGTGACACTAGCGGGAGGGCCGGAAAAAACATTCAGTACTTC
cdr3_aa: CASSDTSGRAGKNIQYF

j_call: TRBJ1-5
d_call: .
v_call: TRBV18
clone_size: .
cdr3_nt: TGTGCCAGCTCACCCTCAACGGGTAGCAATCAGCCCCAGCATTTT
cdr3_aa: CASSPSTGSNQPQHF

j_call: TRBJ2-3
d_call: .
v_call: TRBV29-1
clone_size: .
cdr3_nt: TGCAGCGTTGACCAGGGGTTTAGCACAGATACGCAGTATTTT
cdr3_aa: CSVDQGFSTDTQYF

j_call: TRBJ1-2
d_call: TRBD1
v_call: TRBV15
clone_size: .
cdr3_nt: TGTGCCACCAGCAGAGATCTTGGAGGGGGCGGCTATGGCTACACCTTC
cdr3_aa: CATSRDLGGGGYGYTF

j_call: TRBJ1-2
d_call: .
v_call: TRBV7-2
clone_size: .
cdr3_nt: TGTGCCAGCGCACTACGGGGTTATGGCTACACCTTC
cdr3_aa: CASALRGYGYTF

j_call: TRBJ2-7
d_call: .
v_call: TRBV30
clone_size: .
cdr3_nt: TGTGCCTGGAGTGTACAAAGGGGCGAGCAGTACTTC
cdr3_aa: CAWSVQRGEQYF

j_call: TRBJ2-3
d_call: .
v_call: TRBV5-1
clone_size: .
cdr3_nt: TGCGCCAGCAGCTTAGGGGGGGCCGTTACAGATACGCAGTATTTT
cdr3_aa: CASSLGGAVTDTQYF

j_call: TRBJ1-1
d_call: .
v_call: TRBV2
clone_size: .
cdr3_nt: TGTGCCAGCAGATTAACAGAAGGGAACACTGAAGCTTTCTTT
cdr3_aa: CASRLTEGNTEAFF

j_call: TRBJ2-3
d_call: .
v_call: TRBV6-5
clone_size: .
cdr3_nt: TGTGCCAGCAGTTACTCGGCTCCCACGATTCAAGATACGCAGTATTTT
cdr3_aa: CASSYSAPTIQDTQYF

j_call: TRBJ1-1
d_call: .
v_call: TRBV7-2
clone_size: .
cdr3_nt: TGTGCCAGCAGCTTACCCGGCGCGGGGGGCGGGCGGACTGAAGCTTTCTTT
cdr3_aa: CASSLPGAGGGRTEAFF

j_call: TRBJ1-1
d_call: .
v_call: TRBV13
clone_size: .
cdr3_nt: TGTGCCAGCAGCCTTCTACCTGAAGCTTTCTTT
cdr3_aa: CASSLLPEAFF

j_call: TRBJ2-2
d_call: .
v_call: TRBV19
clone_size: once
cdr3_nt: TGTGCCAGTAGTATATTAATAGGGGAGCTGTTTTTT
cdr3_aa: CASSILIGELFF

j_call: TRBJ1-2
d_call: TRBD1
v_call: TRBV2
clone_size: .
cdr3_nt: TGTGCCAGCAGTCAAGGACAGGTTTATGGCTACACCTTC
cdr3_aa: CASSQGQVYGYTF

j_call: TRBJ2-1
d_call: .
v_call: TRBV10-1
clone_size: few
cdr3_nt: TGCGCCAGCAGTGAGAGTCCTCGAACGGGCGGGCGAAATGAGCAGTTCTTC
cdr3_aa: CASSESPRTGGRNEQFF

j_call: TRBJ1-4
d_call: .
v_call: TRBV5-1
clone_size: .
cdr3_nt: TGCGCCAGCAGCACGAAACGGGGTGGTAGTACCTTTACACCACTGTTTTTT
cdr3_aa: CASSTKRGGSTFTPLFF

j_call: TRBJ1-2
d_call: TRBD1
v_call: TRBV7-9
clone_size: .
cdr3_nt: TGTGCCAGCAGCCCGGGACAGGAGTCTAACTATGGCTACACCTTC
cdr3_aa: CASSPGQESNYGYTF